The subject of this entry is one T cell receptor beta chain. Its target is not known. The ends were cut back, 3 bases at V and 5 bases at J, with 8 bases in the middle. This CDR3 contains 13 residues. In germline, CDR1 is KGHSH, CDR2 LQKENI. TCR beta CDR3 region amplification was performed from RNA transcripts. The study used the HTBI primer set for a first-round RT-PCR of the TCR CDR3. TCRdb re-called the multiplex PCR reads with MiXCR, one entry per CDR3 protein. In the table there are roughly 260,000 distinct CDR3 sequences, just over 14% of which are singletons. These data come from a study of T cells in Graves' hyperthyroidism and ophthalmopathy. The study, taken as a whole, reports: Ophthalmopathy was predicted by the model a median of roughly 6.6 months ahead of onset. Most expanded thyroid clonotypes above 0.001 also appeared in blood.

Orbital computed tomography and thyroid ultrasound, together with serum TRAb and thyroxine and clinical symptoms, were used for diagnoses. V is TRBV18 and J is TRBJ1-5, with D possibly TRBD1 on 5 matching bases. The sequence derives from a woman aged 40 to 55 with Graves' hyperthyroidism that later progressed to Graves' ophthalmopathy. The sequenced sample was blood. The CDR3 DNA is TGTGCCAGCTCACCGGGGGAGGATCAGCCCCAGCATTTT. It is translated as CASSPGEDQPQHF.